Listed below are T cell receptor beta chains from one sample, sequenced in a study of T-cell memory formation after mild COVID-19. One entry per CDR3 protein, called by TCRdb with MiXCR from the 5' RACE reads. The sample lists some 340,000 distinct CDR3 sequences; 10% to 15% were seen once. Sequencing input: PBMCs or a T cell subset sorted from them (not recorded which). The receptors were sampled from a man between 18 and 29 years old who had mild COVID-19 (a few samples of this study predate the infection). Cell type and time point are not known. Each CDR3 is given with its conserved first and last residue. The D gene is left open where the match is weak. Not all rows give a size; the values are once, few, many and, for expanded clones, a class.

>TRBJ2-3|TRBV6-2/TRBV6-3|few|NA
TGTGCCAGCCGTCTAGAACTTAGCACAGATACGCAGTATTTT
CASRLELSTDTQYF
>TRBJ2-2|TRBV7-2|NA|TRBD2
TGTGCCAGCAGCTCGCGACTAGCGGGGGCCGGGGAGCTGTTTTTT
CASSSRLAGAGELFF
>TRBJ2-7|TRBV5-4|NA|TRBD2
TGTGCCAGCAGTCGGGAGGGGGACTCCTACGAGCAGTACTTC
CASSREGDSYEQYF
>TRBJ2-1|TRBV7-2|few|NA
TGTGCCAGCAGTCCCCGGCCGATAGGGCTGCATGAGCAGTTCTTC
CASSPRPIGLHEQFF
>TRBJ2-7|TRBV7-3|many|NA
TGTGCCAGCAGCTCTAACTCCTACGAGCAGTACTTC
CASSSNSYEQYF
>TRBJ2-3|TRBV29-1|NA|TRBD2
TGCAGCGTTGTTAGCGGGAGGACCAGCACAGATACGCAGTATTTT
CSVVSGRTSTDTQYF
>TRBJ1-3|TRBV11-2|few|NA
TGTGCCAGCAGCTTATTGGACGCAGGAAACACCATATATTTT
CASSLLDAGNTIYF
>TRBJ2-7|TRBV5-6|NA|NA
TGTGCCAGCAGCCCCGGATGGACAGTTGCTTCCTACGAGCAGTACTTC
CASSPGWTVASYEQYF
>TRBJ1-5|TRBV5-1|NA|NA
TGCGCCAGCAGCTTGGGCGGCGGCGACTCGGGGCCCCAGCATTTT
CASSLGGGDSGPQHF
>TRBJ2-3|TRBV4-3|few|TRBD2
TGCGCCAGCAGCCAAGGTTCTAGCGGAAGCACAGATACGCAGTATTTT
CASSQGSSGSTDTQYF
>TRBJ2-2|TRBV5-1|NA|TRBD1
TGCGCCAGCAGCGTAGGGACAGGGGAAGACACCGGGGAGCTGTTTTTT
CASSVGTGEDTGELFF
>TRBJ1-2|TRBV10-3|few|NA
TGTGCCACACTCGGCCCCGAGTTTAACTATGGCTACACCTTC
CATLGPEFNYGYTF
>TRBJ1-2|TRBV19|NA|NA
TGTGCCAGTAGTATAGGAGACAGAATCTATGGCTACACCTTC
CASSIGDRIYGYTF
>TRBJ1-6|TRBV6-2/TRBV6-3|few|NA
TGTGCCAGCAGTTACTCGAGACTACCCCTCCACTTT
CASSYSRLPLHF
>TRBJ1-2|TRBV12-3/TRBV12-4|once|NA
TGTGCCAGCAGTCCTTTACTCGGGTCTAACTATGGCTACACCTTC
CASSPLLGSNYGYTF
>TRBJ2-5|TRBV7-2|few|TRBD2
TGTGCCAGCAGCCCAACTGCTAGCGGGGGGGAAGAGACCCAGTACTTC
CASSPTASGGEETQYF
>TRBJ1-5|TRBV28|few|TRBD1
TGTGCCAGCGTCCGGGACAGGGTTTTTTGGGATCCCAATCAGCCCCAGCATTTT
CASVRDRVFWDPNQPQHF
>TRBJ2-1|TRBV9|NA|NA
TGTGCCAGCAGCGTAGAGGGGGATCCCAATGAGCAGTTCTTC
CASSVEGDPNEQFF
>TRBJ2-3|TRBV29-1|NA|NA
TGCAGCGTTGCAAGAGGGAGTGGAGATACGCAGTATTTT
CSVARGSGDTQYF
>TRBJ2-3|TRBV5-1|many|NA
TGCGCCAGCGGGGGAGATACGCAGTATTTT
CASGGDTQYF
>TRBJ2-3|TRBV7-9|NA|NA
TGTGCCAGCAGCATGAGGGGGGGTTCTAGCACAGATACGCAGTATTTT
CASSMRGGSSTDTQYF
>TRBJ1-1|TRBV2|NA|NA
TGTGCCAGCAGTGAGTGGCGGGGGAACACTGAAGCTTTCTTT
CASSEWRGNTEAFF